A single sample gave rise to the 17 T cell receptor beta chains below, sequenced in a study of blood T cell repertoires in COVID-19 (dated by TCRdb to about 2020). Receptors were amplified or captured by the immunoSEQ multiplex PCR assay. Here the immuneACCESS table is served through TCRdb, limited to in-frame sequences with V and J called. Missing clones are a known gap in these copies; in checked studies unresolved V genes cover under half, and the rest lacks a known reason. This sample comprises 250,000 to 300,000 clones, 83% of them detected only once. 3.5% to 5.5% of the sample is taken by the ten largest. The source material was peripheral blood. The receptors come from a man aged 55-75 years who had recovered from COVID-19.

The chain carries TRBV19 and TRBJ2-7; 7 positions agree with TRBD1. Germline CDR1 is LNHDA and CDR2 is SQIVND (reference sequence). V shed 2 bases and J 3 bases; nucleotides not matched to a gene: 7. CDR3 length equals 15 residues. In DNA form, the CDR3 reads TGTGCCAGTAGTATACTCCGGGACAGTTTCTACGAGCAGTACTTC. This encodes CASSILRDSFYEQYF.

V and J are TRBV5-1 and TRBJ2-5; D is perhaps TRBD1 (6 bases). From germline, CDR1 is SGHRS and CDR2 YFSETQ. CDR3 length: 13 residues. Trimming removed 4 bases at V and 6 bases at J, with 13 bases between. CDR3 region: CASSHNREQTQYF. The CDR3 coding sequence is TGCGCCAGCAGCCATAACAGGGAACAGACCCAGTACTTC. The variable domain in full, with the rest retrieved from reference TRBV5-1 and TRBJ2-5, is KAGVTQTPRYLIKTRGQQVTLSCSPISGHRSVSWYQQTPGQGLQFLFEYFSETQRNKGNFPGRFSGRQFSNSRSEMNVSTLELGDSALYLCASSHNREQTQYFGPGTRLLVL.

V is TRBV7-2 and J is TRBJ2-2; D not certain. This CDR3 is 14 amino acids long. V lost 1 base, J lost 4 bases, and 7 bases lay in between. Germline loops: CDR1 SGHTA, CDR2 FQGNSA. Written as DNA, the CDR3 is TGTGCCAGCAGCTTAGTGTTCAGCACCGGGGAGCTGTTTTTT. Its translation is CASSLVFSTGELFF.

This chain connects TRBV19 to TRBJ2-5; 7 nucleotides line up with TRBD1. Trimming took 4 bases from V and 7 from J; bases not matched to a gene: 9. The CDR3 extends over 14 amino acids. The germline V gene encodes CDR1 LNHDA and CDR2 SQIVND (reference sequence). The CDR3 is CASSRRTGPGTQYF. The CDR3 bases are TGTGCCAGTAGTAGAAGGACAGGCCCAGGGACCCAGTACTTC.

The chain recombines TRBV11-3 with TRBJ1-6, with D perhaps matching TRBD1 (5 bases). This CDR3 has 15 residues. Trimming took off 5 bases at V and 4 bases at J, with 12 bases between the two ends. Germline V gene data show CDR1 as SGHNT and CDR2 as YENEEA. In nucleotides, the CDR3 is TGTGCCAGCAGCAAGGACAATAATTATAATTCACCCCTCCACTTT. Amino acids: CASSKDNNYNSPLHF.

The chain uses TRBV30 and TRBJ1-2, with D possibly being TRBD1 (5 bases). This CDR3 is built from 14 residues. Germline loops: CDR1 GTSNPN, CDR2 SVGIG (reference sequence). V was cut by 3 bases and J by 0 bases, with 11 bases left in between. The CDR3 is CAWSRQRTNYGYTF. CDR3 DNA: TGTGCCTGGAGCCGACAGCGAACTAACTATGGCTACACCTTC.

This chain connects TRBV2 to TRBJ1-2; maybe TRBD1 (5 bases). Trimming shortened V by 3 bases and J by 4 bases, and 9 bases separated the two germline ends. CDR3 length: 13 amino acids. Germline V gene data show CDR1 as SNHLY and CDR2 as FYNNEI. The CDR3 DNA reads as TGTGCCAGCAGTGATGGGGGGGTCTATGGCTACACCTTC. The encoded protein is CASSDGGVYGYTF.

In its sample, this clone was seen once. The V call is TRBV28, the J call TRBJ1-5; D is undetermined. The CDR3 runs to 13 residues. The V gene's germline CDR1 is MDHEN and CDR2 SYDVKM. Trimming left V 7 bases short and J 5 bases short, with 12 bases between. CDR3 in amino acids: CASKDMSYQPQHF. For the CDR3, the DNA is TGTGCCAGCAAAGATATGAGCTATCAGCCCCAGCATTTT.

The CDR3 sequence is CASSDKSSGNTIYF. The DNA of the CDR3 is TGTGCCAGCAGTGATAAGAGCTCTGGAAACACCATATATTTT. V is TRBV6-1 and J is TRBJ1-3; no clear D gene. Between the trimmed V and J ends, which lost 3 bases and 0 bases, there was a span of 6 bases. CDR3 length equals 14 residues. The germline V gene has CDR1 MNHNS and CDR2 SASEGT.

With regard to this clone: The sample contains more than one DNA sequence encoding this CDR3. The genes are TRBV5-1 and TRBJ2-5; 8 positions match TRBD1. V trimming: 4 bases; J trimming: 3 bases; junction bases outside the gene matches: 8. CDR3 length equals 15 residues. Looked up from germline, CDR1 is SGHRS and CDR2 is YFSETQ. For the CDR3, the DNA is TGCGCCAGCAGCCTAGGGACAGGAGTCAAAGAGACCCAGTACTTC. Translation: CASSLGTGVKETQYF.

This clone showed up just once. The CDR3 DNA follows: TGTGCCAGCAGTGAGGGCAGGGCCCAGGGCAATCAGCCCCAGCATTTT. Its protein product is CASSEGRAQGNQPQHF. This sequence joins TRBV2 and TRBJ1-5; D might be TRBD1 (5 bases). The V gene lost 3 bases and the J gene lost 2 bases, with 14 bases spanning the gap. Germline CDR1 SNHLY, CDR2 FYNNEI. The CDR3 runs to 16 residues.

This sequence joins TRBV19 and TRBJ1-5, with D uncertain. Trimming shortened V by 3 bases and J by 11 bases, and 11 bases separated the two germline ends. Germline V CDR1 and CDR2: LNHDA, SQIVND (reference sequence). The CDR3 contains 12 residues. This CDR3 reads CASSMGRGTQHF. CDR3 DNA sequence: TGTGCCAGTAGTATGGGTCGGGGTACCCAGCATTTT.

The chain uses TRBV10-3 and TRBJ1-6; 10 bases match TRBD1. The V gene end was trimmed by 1 base and the J gene end by 10 bases; junction bases not matched to a gene: 10. The CDR3 is 17 amino acids. CDR1 and CDR2 (germline): ENHRY, SYGVKD. CDR3 in amino acids: CAISEWKTGGSGSPLHF. The CDR3 bases are TGTGCCATCAGTGAGTGGAAGACAGGGGGCTCTGGATCACCCCTCCACTTT.

This rearrangement joins TRBV27 to TRBJ2-2; TRBD1 matches 7 bases. Looked up from germline, CDR1 is MNHEY and CDR2 is SMNVEV (reference sequence). V shed 8 bases and J 2 bases; nucleotides not matched to a gene: 5. The CDR3 runs to 14 residues. CDR3 DNA: TGTGCCAGCGGACAGGACTTAAACACCGGGGAGCTGTTTTTT. Protein: CASGQDLNTGELFF.

The chain recombines TRBV5-1 with TRBJ2-7; 7 bases align to TRBD1. Trimming cost V 0 bases and J 3 bases; bases outside gene matches: 6. Germline assignment: CDR1 SGHRS and CDR2 YFSETQ. This CDR3 comprises 15 residues. Here the CDR3 DNA reads TGCGCCAGCAGCTTGGGGACAGGTCGGAACTACGAGCAGTACTTC. Amino acids: CASSLGTGRNYEQYF.

The gene calls are TRBV20-1 and TRBJ2-4; no clear D. V lost 3 bases and J lost 1, with 7 bases in between. CDR1 is DFQATT, CDR2 SNEGSKA, per germline (reference sequence). This CDR3 region has 13 residues. CDR3 loop: CSASGAAKNIQYF. The CDR3 bases are TGCAGTGCTAGTGGAGCGGCCAAAAACATTCAGTACTTC.

The genes are TRBV18 and TRBJ2-1; 8 positions agree with TRBD2. Trimming cost V 3 bases and J 0 bases; bases outside gene matches: 7. Germline loops: CDR1 KGHSH, CDR2 LQKENI. The CDR3 sequence is 17 residues long. CDR3 loop: CASSPATSGSSYNEQFF. For the CDR3, the DNA is TGTGCCAGCTCACCGGCTACCAGCGGGAGCTCCTACAATGAGCAGTTCTTC.